One and the same sample provided the 7 T cell receptor beta chains below, sequenced in a study of blood T cell repertoires in COVID-19. Profiled with immunoSEQ multiplex PCR; TCRdb holds only in-frame clones, not every one. The sample holds about 250,000 clones; roughly 91% are singletons and the top ten take less than 4.5%. The sequencing sample was made of PBMCs or T cells enriched from blood (not recorded which). The receptors were gathered from a woman aged 25 to 45 with acute COVID-19.

The chain uses TRBV6-1 and TRBJ1-2; 8 positions agree with TRBD1. From germline, CDR1 is MNHNS and CDR2 SASEGT. This CDR3 has 16 residues. V lost 1 base, J lost 5 bases, and 9 bases stayed unmatched. Here the CDR3 reads CASSEGSDRVYYGYTF. In DNA form, the CDR3 reads TGTGCCAGCAGTGAAGGGTCGGACAGGGTTTATTATGGCTACACCTTC.

V gene TRBV7-9 combines with J gene TRBJ1-1; D possibly corresponds to TRBD1 (5 bases). The V gene's germline CDR1 is SEHNR and CDR2 FQNEAQ (reference sequence). V was pared by 5 bases and J by 0 bases, with 10 bases between. The CDR3 has 14 residues. CDR3 sequence reads: CASSGGTLNTEAFF. The CDR3 bases are TGTGCCAGCAGCGGCGGGACGTTGAACACTGAAGCTTTCTTT.

J is TRBJ2-3 and V is TRBV7-6; a weak D match, TRBD2 (5 bases). This CDR3 has 17 residues. Trimming shortened V by 3 bases and J by 1 base, and 17 bases separated the two germline ends. The germline V gene has CDR1 SGHVS and CDR2 FNYEAQ. The DNA for the CDR3 is TGTGCCAGCAGCTTTCCGCCTGGGCAGAGGGGCACAGATACGCAGTATTTT. It specifies CASSFPPGQRGTDTQYF.

As concerns this clone: The same CDR3 arises from other DNA sequences in this sample as well. The rearrangement links TRBV12-3 or TRBV12-4 to TRBJ2-3; no clear D. The CDR3 runs 11 residues. V was pared by 5 bases and J by 5 bases, with 5 bases between. CDR3: CASSRGDTQYF. The CDR3 DNA reads as TGTGCCAGCAGTAGAGGAGATACGCAGTATTTT.

The chain combines TRBV3-1 (or the pseudogene TRBV3-2) with TRBJ2-1, with D possibly TRBD2 on 6 matching bases. Trimming left V 4 bases short and J 8 bases short, with 9 bases between. CDR3 length equals 12 residues. CDR1 LGHDT and CDR2 YNNKEL come from the germline V gene (reference sequence). The CDR3 protein is CASSPPSDEQFF. The CDR3 DNA reads TGTGCCAGCAGCCCCCCTAGCGATGAGCAGTTCTTC.

The chain joins TRBV11-2 to TRBJ1-2; D may be TRBD1 (6 bases). Germline loops: CDR1 SGHAT, CDR2 FQNNGV. The ends were cut back, 6 bases at V and 4 bases at J, with 15 bases in the middle. The CDR3 totals 14 residues. In nucleotides, the CDR3 is TGTGCCAGCAGAGGTAGGGGGAGTGCCTATGGCTACACCTTC. This translates into CASRGRGSAYGYTF.

This chain links TRBV4-1 with TRBJ2-3, with D perhaps TRBD1 (5 bases). V gave up 0 bases and J gave up 0 bases, with 13 bases separating them. This CDR3 is built from 17 residues. CDR1 and CDR2 (germline): MGHRA, YSYEKL. In DNA form, the CDR3 reads TGCGCCAGCAGCCAAGATGGTGGGGCTAGTAGCACAGATACGCAGTATTTT. It codes for CASSQDGGASSTDTQYF.